This entry describes one T cell receptor (beta chain). Its antigen is unknown. V was clipped by 8 bases and J by 5 bases, with 16 bases between them. The CDR3 extends over 14 amino acids. Germline lookup yields CDR1 SEHNR and CDR2 FQNEAQ (reference sequence). This record belongs to a study of follicular helper T cells after annual influenza vaccination. Study information: Across the 2013-2014, 2014-2015 and 2015-2016 vaccination seasons, some subjects were resampled.

This table comes from immunoSEQ multiplex PCR, and its TCRdb copy is limited to in-frame clones, with some not included. The sample lists about 12,000 clones, roughly 80% occurring once. General study points: Day 7 ICOS+CD38+ clones later appeared mostly in ICOS-CD38- cTfh.

Time point of the sample: 2015-2016 season, pre-vaccination. This chain links TRBV7-9 with TRBJ1-5; D not resolved. Material: CXCR5+ CD38- circulating T follicular helper cells from blood, obtained on the day of influenza vaccination. The subset here: circulating Tfh, non-naive CD4+CXCR5+PD-1+ (ICOS+CD38+ or ICOS-CD38-). The TCR comes from an adult who received the influenza vaccine. CDR3: CASRELGKDQPQHF. In nucleotides, the CDR3 is TGTGCCAGCCGAGAGTTGGGGAAGGATCAGCCCCAGCATTTT.